This T cell receptor (beta chain) appears in the sequencing data of a study of identical twins (dated by TCRdb to 2016 to 2017). Background for the entire study: The study deep-sequenced TCR alpha and beta repertoires from monozygotic twins, unrelated adults of various ages and cord blood to test whether fetal clonotypes persist. To rule out contamination, the twin experiments were replicated at different times with different library preparation protocols. Summary of the overall study and its limitations: In monozygotic twins, out-of-frame TCR alpha sharing was systematically underestimated by recombination models, although the models agreed with sharing between unrelated individuals. Compared with coincidental sharing between unrelated individuals, an excess of low generation-probability sequences was observed among out-of-frame TCR alpha sequences shared between twins. Invariant T cells such as MAIT and iNKT could partly confound zero-insertion analyses, although diverse VJ usage argued against such confounding for most clonotypes. Fewer insertions were carried by abundant cord blood beta clonotypes, a similar but weaker trend appeared in young adult naive repertoires, and no such trend appeared in memory repertoires. The excess sharing between twins in beta out-of-frame sequences was weaker because fewer shared sequences reduced the signal-to-noise ratio. Because the same donors could not be followed over many years, the conclusions relied on cross-sectional statistical analysis.

This clonotype was seen a few times. Which antigen it targets is not known. Base quality data are lacking; no much larger clone is found one base away. Every donor in the study was a healthy Caucasian. Three unrelated non-twin adults were additionally sequenced: a male aged 18 to 30, a male aged 50 to 60 and a female aged 50 to 60. Miltenyi CD45RO+ enrichment and human naive T-cell isolation kits were used to isolate memory (CD45RO+) and naive T cells from PBMC. The library was produced with 5' RACE. Instrument on record: Illumina HiSeq 2000. A universal primer binding site was added through template switching, and the final cDNA carried a unique molecular identifier so that TCR cDNA molecules could be counted accurately. First-strand cDNA for TCR alpha and beta chains was synthesized from specific primers in the conserved constant-segment region. To control for contamination, every cDNA library carried two barcodes: a SMART-Mk sample barcode plus Illumina barcodes. TruSeq adapter sequences, together with Illumina sample barcodes, were added in two successive PCR steps. Sequencing of the TCR alpha and beta cDNA libraries was done on the Illumina HiSeq platform using custom primers. In the original analysis: MiGEC processed the raw reads to extract unique molecular identifiers, while MiXCR was used to determine the CDR3 positions. Recombination models were inferred per individual with the repgenHMM and IGoR tools using an EM algorithm. Shared clonotypes were analyzed with the tcR package in R, and sharing was normalized by the product of cloneset sizes. Out-of-frame nonproductive sequences were analyzed to study raw recombination free of thymic and clonal selection effects. Using fastp at Q25 and MiXCR, TCRdb reprocessed the public reads and kept productive beta chains. Each entry is one CDR3 protein sequence, shown with its most common DNA and genes. The V and J calls were determined by TCRdb, not by the authors. For this sample the table gives approximately 690,000 distinct CDR3 sequences, of which approximately 6.1% were detected only once. The ten most abundant clones make up around 2% of the sample.

Sample: naive T cells sorted from blood. The sample's cell subset or site label, in plain terms: cells isolated with a human naive T-cell isolation kit. The receptor comes from a man aged 18 to 29 in good health.

The DNA sequence follows: TGTGCCAGCAGCACATCTGTCCTTGATGGGCCCCAGCATTTT. This gives the protein CASSTSVLDGPQHF. This receptor chain uses TRBV7-9 and TRBJ1-5; confidence is insufficient to name the D gene. V is clipped by 5 bases and J by 9 bases, and the sequence between their germline boundaries is 17 bases long. According to the germline V gene (reference sequence), CDR1 reads SEHNR and CDR2 reads FQNEAQ. The CDR3 holds 14 amino acids from the cysteine to the phenylalanine. The retained sequence is limited to the CDR3, 42 bases, with the frame set at the first base.